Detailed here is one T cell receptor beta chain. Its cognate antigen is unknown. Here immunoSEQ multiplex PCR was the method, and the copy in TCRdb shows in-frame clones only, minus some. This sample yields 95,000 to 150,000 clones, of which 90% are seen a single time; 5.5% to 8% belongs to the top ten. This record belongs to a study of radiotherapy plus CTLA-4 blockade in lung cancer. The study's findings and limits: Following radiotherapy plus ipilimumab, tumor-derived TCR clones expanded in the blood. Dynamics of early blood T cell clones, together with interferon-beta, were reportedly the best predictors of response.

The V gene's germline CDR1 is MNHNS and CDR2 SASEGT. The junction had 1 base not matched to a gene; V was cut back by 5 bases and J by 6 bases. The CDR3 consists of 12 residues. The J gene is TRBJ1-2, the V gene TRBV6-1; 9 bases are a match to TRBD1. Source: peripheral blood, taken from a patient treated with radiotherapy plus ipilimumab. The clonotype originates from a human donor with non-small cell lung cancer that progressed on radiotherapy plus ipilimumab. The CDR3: CASSRTGDGYTF. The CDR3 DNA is TGTGCCAGCAGTCGGACAGGGGATGGCTACACCTTC.